The clone carrying this T cell receptor (beta chain) has more than one count but fewer than ten. Per the germline V gene, CDR1 is DFQATT and CDR2 is SNEGSKA (reference sequence). The CDR3 length is 13 residues. With 3 bases removed from V and 4 bases from J, the gap between germline ends came to 10 bases. TCRdb itself ran the 5' RACE reads through MiXCR, one entry per CDR3 protein. Of 70,000 to 90,000 distinct CDR3 sequences detected, 15% appear once; the ten largest clones hold less than 7%. This entry belongs to a study of early T cells in non-severe SARS-CoV-2 infection. Material: whole blood. The J gene is TRBJ1-3, the V gene TRBV20-1, with unresolved D. This clonotype originated in an adult who was a healthcare worker with PCR-confirmed SARS-CoV-2 infection or an uninfected control (not recorded which). The CDR3 DNA sequence: TGCAGTGCTAGTCGAAGACCGGGAAACACCATATATTTT. Encoded protein: CSASRRPGNTIYF.